Below, 24 T cell receptor beta chains from the same sample are listed, as sequenced in a study of cytomegalovirus exposure and HLA in healthy donors. PCR primers comprised 60 Vbeta and 13 Jbeta primers. Assay: immunoSEQ multiplex PCR; the TCRdb copy retains only in-frame clones and omits some. Seen here are under 200,000 clones, around 77% observed once, and the top ten hold about 2.4%. Material: PBMCs. The receptor set was obtained from a man aged 60-69 years in good health and CMV-seronegative.

V is TRBV19 and J is TRBJ1-1; D ambiguous. The CDR3 is 15 amino acids. V lost 5 bases and J 4 bases, leaving 17 bases between the germline ends. Germline V gene lookup returns CDR1 LNHDA and CDR2 SQIVND (reference sequence). The CDR3 sequence: CASSPSGPRGTEAFF. Here the CDR3 DNA reads TGTGCCAGTAGTCCCTCCGGTCCTCGGGGCACTGAAGCTTTCTTT.

The chain couples TRBV19 to TRBJ2-1; D may be TRBD2 (5 bases). The V end was cut by 5 bases, the J end by 10 bases, with 18 bases between. Germline CDR1 LNHDA, CDR2 SQIVND (reference sequence). This CDR3 region has 14 residues. In DNA, the CDR3 is TGTGCCAGTAGTGTCAGTCTGTTTATAGCGGAGCAGTTCTTC. Translation gives CASSVSLFIAEQFF.

CDR3 bases: TGTGCCAGCACCATCGGGGGGCCTGGGGCCAACGTCCTGACTTTC. Translating gives CASTIGGPGANVLTF. V is TRBV2 and J is TRBJ2-6, with a weak D call TRBD2 (7 bases). Per the germline V gene, CDR1 is SNHLY and CDR2 is FYNNEI. This CDR3 is 15 amino acids long. V gave up 7 bases and J gave up 2 bases, with 12 bases separating them.

This clone was recorded once. In DNA form, the CDR3 reads TGTGCCAGCAGCGTAGCAGGGGAAGCGGGAGGGCCCAGCGAGCAGTACTTC. The encoded protein is CASSVAGEAGGPSEQYF. The rearrangement joins TRBV9 to TRBJ2-7; 10 bases agree with TRBD2. V dropped 0 bases and J dropped 6; count of bases not matched to a gene: 12. CDR3 length equals 17 residues. Germline loops: CDR1 SGDLS, CDR2 YYNGEE.

The V call is TRBV7-2, the J call TRBJ1-2; 7 nucleotides agree with TRBD1. V dropped 5 bases and J dropped 4; count of bases not matched to a gene: 4. CDR3 size: 13 residues. CDR1 is SGHTA, CDR2 FQGNSA, per germline. The CDR3 spells CASSPGTVYGYTF. Written as DNA, the CDR3 is TGTGCCAGCAGCCCAGGGACAGTCTATGGCTACACCTTC.

The chain links TRBV19 to TRBJ1-1; a weak D match, TRBD1 (6 bases). CDR3 size: 12 residues. V was shortened by 3 bases and J by 10 bases, with 12 bases between the two germline ends. Germline V CDR1 and CDR2: LNHDA, SQIVND (reference sequence). DNA for the CDR3: TGTGCCAGTAGTATGGGGGGGCGGGGAGCTTTCTTT. Translating gives CASSMGGRGAFF.

The genes are TRBV6-1 and TRBJ2-6, with D tentatively TRBD2 (5 bases). V lost 5 bases, J lost 0 bases, and 8 bases lay in between. CDR3 length: 15 amino acids. In germline, CDR1 is MNHNS, CDR2 SASEGT. CDR3 loop: CASSPRGSGANVLTF. The CDR3 DNA reads as TGTGCCAGCAGTCCCCGGGGCTCTGGGGCCAACGTCCTGACTTTC.

V is TRBV5-5 and J is TRBJ1-6; a weak D match, TRBD1 (5 bases). This CDR3 has 17 amino acids. The V and J ends lost 4 bases and 9 bases respectively, with 23 bases between them. Germline CDR1 is SGHKS and CDR2 is YYEKEE (reference sequence). The CDR3 coding sequence is TGTGCCAGCAGCCAGGAGGGACCGCTGGGTGTCGGTTCACCCCTCCACTTT. This translates into CASSQEGPLGVGSPLHF.

The chain carries TRBV4-1 and TRBJ1-5; 7 positions agree with TRBD1. Looked up from germline, CDR1 is MGHRA and CDR2 is YSYEKL. V shed 4 bases and J 6 bases; nucleotides not matched to a gene: 9. The CDR3 runs 15 residues. This CDR3 reads CASSPLATGLQPQHF. The CDR3, as DNA: TGCGCCAGCAGCCCACTCGCGACAGGGCTTCAGCCCCAGCATTTT.

This clone was counted between two and nine times. The CDR3 loop reads CASSPGLAGGPFADTQYF. As DNA, the CDR3 is TGCGCCAGCAGCCCTGGACTAGCGGGGGGGCCTTTCGCAGATACGCAGTATTTT. The V gene is TRBV5-1, the J gene TRBJ2-3, with 15 bases fitting TRBD2. Germline loops: CDR1 SGHRS, CDR2 YFSETQ. CDR3 length: 18 amino acids. J gave up 4 bases and V 4 bases, and 10 bases lay outside the gene matches.

V gene TRBV5-1 combines with J gene TRBJ2-1, with D maybe TRBD1 (6 bases). The CDR3 is 13 residues long. The V gene lost 0 bases and the J gene lost 12 bases, with 13 bases spanning the gap. Germline lookup yields CDR1 SGHRS and CDR2 YFSETQ. CDR3 in DNA: TGCGCCAGCAGCTTGGTACAGGGAGCAGGGCAGTTCTTC. As protein: CASSLVQGAGQFF.

V usage is TRBV5-1 and J usage is TRBJ2-1, with 12 bases lining up with TRBD2. After removal of 4 bases from V and 3 bases from J, the junction contained 5 bases not matched to a gene. This CDR3 spans 16 amino acids. The germline V gene encodes CDR1 SGHRS and CDR2 YFSETQ. The CDR3 spells CASSPTSGGFYNEQFF. The CDR3 DNA is TGCGCCAGCAGCCCAACTAGCGGGGGGTTCTACAATGAGCAGTTCTTC.

The rearrangement links TRBV19 to TRBJ2-2, with TRBD2 identical over 12 bases. J gave up 0 bases and V 7 bases, and 6 bases lay outside the gene matches. CDR1 and CDR2 (germline): LNHDA, SQIVND (reference sequence). This CDR3 is built from 17 residues. Written as DNA, the CDR3 is TGTGCCAGTATTCGGACTAGCGGGGCGGCGAACACCGGGGAGCTGTTTTTT. Protein: CASIRTSGAANTGELFF.

The rearrangement uses TRBV6-5 and TRBJ2-3, with D perhaps matching TRBD2 (6 bases). V was shortened by 7 bases and J by 5 bases, with 19 bases between the two germline ends. Germline CDR1 is MNHEY and CDR2 is SVGAGI. CDR3 size: 15 residues. The CDR3 loop reads CASTSGGGTGDTQYF. The CDR3 DNA reads TGTGCCAGCACCTCGGGCGGCGGGACGGGAGATACGCAGTATTTT.

The chain combines TRBV29-1 with TRBJ2-2; 7 bases are shared with TRBD1. Germline CDR1 and CDR2: SQVTM and ANQGSEA. The length of the CDR3 is 14 residues. The V gene end was trimmed by 4 bases and the J gene end by 5 bases; junction bases not matched to a gene: 7. DNA of the CDR3: TGCAGCGTTGGGACAGGCTTACTTACCGGGGAGCTGTTTTTT. It encodes CSVGTGLLTGELFF.

The chain couples TRBV5-1 to TRBJ2-1; D possibly corresponds to TRBD1 (6 bases). The CDR3 extends over 13 amino acids. Germline V lookup: CDR1 SGHRS, CDR2 YFSETQ. Trimming left V 8 bases short and J 8 bases short, with 17 bases between. This chain's CDR3 is CASRWDIIYEQFF. CDR3 DNA: TGCGCCAGTCGTTGGGACATTATCTATGAGCAGTTCTTC.

V gene TRBV30 combines with J gene TRBJ2-2; 8 bases line up with TRBD1. With V trimmed by 4 bases and J by 8 bases, 9 bases remained unmatched. The CDR3 sequence is 14 residues long. The germline gives CDR1 GTSNPN, CDR2 SVGIG (reference sequence). This CDR3 is CAWKVQGAAGELFF. The DNA of the CDR3 is TGTGCCTGGAAAGTCCAGGGGGCGGCTGGGGAGCTGTTTTTT.

The chain carries TRBV2 and TRBJ2-2; D may be TRBD1 (6 bases). V lost 6 bases and J 1 base, leaving 9 bases between the germline ends. The CDR3 runs 14 residues. From germline, CDR1 is SNHLY and CDR2 FYNNEI. The CDR3 DNA sequence: TGTGCCAGCAGGGGACACCTGAACACCGGGGAGCTGTTTTTT. This sequence encodes CASRGHLNTGELFF.

The J gene is TRBJ2-5, the V gene TRBV9; 7 positions agree with TRBD1. The CDR3 is 14 amino acids. V lost 3 bases and J lost 7; bases outside the gene matches: 9. CDR1 and CDR2 (germline): SGDLS, YYNGEE. The chain's CDR3 is CASSGDRDPRTQYF. The CDR3 coding sequence is TGTGCCAGCAGCGGCGACAGGGACCCCAGGACCCAGTACTTC.

This chain connects TRBV13 to TRBJ1-5; D gene unclear. The CDR3 has 17 amino acids. The germline gives CDR1 PRHDT, CDR2 FYEKMQ (reference sequence). Trimming stripped 4 bases from V and 0 bases from J, with 16 bases between. The CDR3 protein is CASSSDSVRPSNQPQHF. CDR3 DNA: TGTGCCAGCAGCTCCGACTCGGTAAGACCTAGCAATCAGCCCCAGCATTTT.

On this clone itself: Germline is not matched at one junction end, which may reflect a read error. This chain links TRBV7-9 with TRBJ1-1; 7 bases fit TRBD1. This CDR3 is built from 17 residues. Germline CDR1 and CDR2: SEHNR and FQNEAQ (reference sequence). Written as DNA, the CDR3 is TGTTCCAGCAGCGATCCCGTACACAGACAGGGTAGCACTGAAGCTTTCTTT. Translating gives CSSSDPVHRQGSTEAFF.

The rearrangement uses TRBV7-9 and TRBJ1-5; TRBD1 aligns across 7 bases. The CDR3 sequence is 16 residues long. The germline V gene has CDR1 SEHNR and CDR2 FQNEAQ (reference sequence). The J segment lost 4 bases and the V segment lost 5 bases, leaving 11 bases of the junction unmatched. The CDR3 bases are TGTGCCAGCAGCCCCACCGTGGGACAGATGAATCAGCCCCAGCATTTT. This codes for CASSPTVGQMNQPQHF.

The CDR3 DNA is TGTGCCAGCAGCTTACCACTAGCGGGTATAGACACCGGGGAGCTGTTTTTT. It is translated as CASSLPLAGIDTGELFF. The V call is TRBV7-6, the J call TRBJ2-2; 9 bases match TRBD2. The CDR3 totals 17 residues. Losses at the gene ends were 2 bases for V and 3 bases for J; bases not matched to a gene: 7. Germline loops: CDR1 SGHVS, CDR2 FNYEAQ.

The V and J genes are TRBV19 and TRBJ2-3; unclear D gene. Looked up from germline, CDR1 is LNHDA and CDR2 is SQIVND (reference sequence). The CDR3 covers 14 residues. Trimming cost V 9 bases and J 3 bases, with 16 bases left between them. CDR3 region: CASTPRTSTDTQYF. CDR3 in DNA: TGTGCCAGCACCCCTAGAACAAGTACAGATACGCAGTATTTT.